The 14 T cell receptor beta chains below come from one sample, sequenced in a study of CD8+CD57+ T cells in acquired aplastic anemia. Both TCR beta VDJ combination and CDR3 sequence profiling were carried out. Genomic DNA was the template for this profiling. TCRdb re-called the reads through MiXCR, storing one row per CDR3 protein. Here the sample spans 35,000 to 40,000 distinct CDR3 sequences, around 80% being singletons. Sequencing input: sorted CD4+, CD8+, or CD8+CD57+ T cells (not recorded which) from PBMCs. These receptors all come from a human donor in good health, serving as a control.

Concerning this clonotype itself: Because the CDR3 is missing its conserved closing phenylalanine or tryptophan, this is likely a read error. The DNA is left out, because the CDR3 cannot be placed on it with certainty; the CDR3 is given as TCRdb lists it. The chain recombines TRBV6-1 with TRBJ1-5; TRBD1 is the table's D call, not checked against the DNA. From its first to its last residue, the CDR3 has 9 amino acids. CDR1 is MNHNS, CDR2 SASEGT, per germline. CDR3 protein: CASNQGGPL.

This clonotype was recorded many times. The genes are TRBV4-1 and TRBJ1-1; 10 bases agree with TRBD1. There are 18 residues in the CDR3. Germline V gene data show CDR1 as MGHRA and CDR2 as YSYEKL. Trimming cost V 1 base and J 3 bases; bases outside gene matches: 11. The CDR3 bases are TGCGCCAGCAGCCAAGGGACCTGGACAGGGGGAGGGTACACTGAAGCTTTCTTT. This gives the protein CASSQGTWTGGGYTEAFF.

In its sample, this clonotype is medium-sized. Written as DNA, the CDR3 is TGTGCCAGCAGTGACCCTAGGGGACAGGGCACCACCTCCGCAACTAATGAAAAACTGTTTTTT. Translating gives CASSDPRGQGTTSATNEKLFF. The chain is built from TRBV25-1 and TRBJ1-4; 9 bases fit TRBD1. CDR1 and CDR2 (germline): MGHDK, SYGVNS. There are 21 residues in the CDR3. Trimming took 3 bases from V and 0 from J; bases not matched to a gene: 17. The full variable domain, in which reference TRBV25-1 and TRBJ1-4 provide the parts outside the CDR3, is EADIYQTPRYLVIGTGKKITLECSQTMGHDKMYWYQQDPGMELHLIHYSYGVNSTEKGDLSSESTVSRIRTEHFPLTLESARPSHTSQYLCASSDPRGQGTTSATNEKLFFGSGTQLSVL.

This clonotype was seen a single time. This chain joins TRBV11-2 and TRBJ2-7, with 9 bases lining up with TRBD2. The germline gives CDR1 SGHAT, CDR2 FQNNGV. There are 17 residues in the CDR3. V was clipped by 4 bases and J by 5 bases; unmatched bases: 15. CDR3 nucleotides: TGTGCCAGCAGCTACAAGGGGGCCGGGACTAGCTACAACGAGCAGTACGTC. This codes for CASSYKGAGTSYNEQYV.

This chain joins TRBV7-9 and TRBJ2-7, with D perhaps being TRBD1 or TRBD2 (6 bases each). CDR3 length: 13 residues. Germline CDR1 SEHNR, CDR2 FQNEAQ (reference sequence). The V and J ends lost 1 base and 4 bases respectively, with 8 bases between them. The CDR3 protein is CASSLGRGYEQYF. The CDR3 DNA reads TGTGCCAGCAGCTTAGGGAGGGGGTACGAGCAGTACTTC.

The CDR3 bases are TGTGCCACCAGCAGGACTTTCCAAGAGACCCAGTACTTC. Translation: CATSRTFQETQYF. V and J are TRBV15 and TRBJ2-5; no definite D call. The germline V gene encodes CDR1 LNHNV and CDR2 YYDKDF (reference sequence). V was shortened by 3 bases and J by 1 base, with 6 bases between the two germline ends. This CDR3 contains 13 residues.

In its sample, this clonotype was seen once. The rearrangement links TRBV6-2 or TRBV6-3 to TRBJ2-1; D remains ambiguous. Germline assignment: CDR1 MNHEY and CDR2 SVGEGT. With 6 bases removed from V and 15 bases from J, the gap between germline ends came to 15 bases. This CDR3 has 11 amino acids. The CDR3 sequence: CASRSRTSAFF. The DNA for the CDR3 is TGTGCCAGCAGGTCCCGGACGTCCGCGTTCTTC.

The chain carries TRBV25-1 and TRBJ1-2, with D unresolved. The V gene's germline CDR1 is MGHDK and CDR2 SYGVNS. Trimming cost V 3 bases and J 5 bases, with 13 bases left between them. The CDR3 is 14 amino acids. The CDR3 DNA follows: TGTGCCAGCAGTGATGGGCGACCCCCTTATGGCTACACCTTC. This gives the protein CASSDGRPPYGYTF.

A remark on this clonotype: The conserved phenylalanine or tryptophan is not found at the CDR3 terminus, so this likely reflects a read error. The CDR3 spells CSVDRAGGGETQYL. CDR3 in DNA: TGCAGCGTTGATAGGGCAGGGGGAGGGGAGACCCAGTACCTC. The rearrangement links TRBV29-1 to TRBJ2-5, with D perhaps given as TRBD1 or TRBD2 (7 bases each). The germline gives CDR1 SQVTM, CDR2 ANQGSEA. V was trimmed by 3 bases and J by 5 bases, leaving 16 bases between them. The CDR3 loop spans 14 amino acids.

The chain carries TRBV12-3 or TRBV12-4 and TRBJ2-1; 14 bases line up with TRBD2. This CDR3 is built from 16 residues. Trimming cost V 0 bases and J 7 bases; bases outside gene matches: 2. The CDR3 region is CASSLATSGRANEQFF. The CDR3 region has the DNA TGTGCCAGCAGTTTAGCGACTAGCGGGAGGGCAAATGAGCAGTTCTTC.

This clonotype was found a few times. The chain is built from TRBV24-1 and TRBJ2-7; D call uncertain. Trimming cost V 1 base and J 9 bases, with 6 bases left between them. The germline gives CDR1 KGHDR, CDR2 SFDVKD. The CDR3 runs to 11 residues. The CDR3 here is CATSDLRRQYF. Written as DNA, the CDR3 is TGTGCCACCAGTGATTTAAGGCGGCAGTACTTC.

V and J are TRBV15 and TRBJ2-7, with TRBD1 identical over 9 bases. With V trimmed by 0 bases and J by 4 bases, 4 bases remained unmatched. Germline V gives CDR1 LNHNV, CDR2 YYDKDF (reference sequence). This CDR3 is 15 amino acids long. CDR3 nucleotide sequence: TGTGCCACCAGCAGAGATCTGGACAGGGGTTACGAGCAGTACTTC. Its translation: CATSRDLDRGYEQYF. The full variable domain, rest sourced from reference TRBV15 and TRBJ2-7, is DAMVIQNPRYQVTQFGKPVTLSCSQTLNHNVMYWYQQKSSQAPKLLFHYYDKDFNNEADTPDNFQSRRPNTSFCFLDIRSPGLGDTAMYLCATSRDLDRGYEQYFGPGTRLTVT.

For this clonotype: A read error is likely, as this CDR3 ends without the conserved phenylalanine or tryptophan. V is TRBV25-1 and J is TRBJ2-7, with 10 bases fitting TRBD1. With V trimmed by 6 bases and J by 3 bases, 8 bases remained unmatched. The CDR3 spans 15 residues. Per the germline V gene, CDR1 is MGHDK and CDR2 is SYGVNS. The CDR3 sequence: CASSLGRDRGYEQYS. In DNA form, the CDR3 reads TGTGCCAGCAGCTTAGGCCGGGACAGGGGCTACGAGCAGTACTCC.

The table lists this clonotype with many counts. This chain uses TRBV6-5 with TRBJ2-1; TRBD1 might be the D (5 bases). With 2 bases removed from V and 0 bases from J, the gap between germline ends came to 11 bases. CDR1 and CDR2 (germline): MNHEY, SVGAGI. The CDR3 runs 16 residues. CDR3 amino acids: CASSYDRLNSYNEQFF. CDR3 coding DNA: TGTGCCAGCAGTTACGACAGACTCAACTCCTACAATGAGCAGTTCTTC.